The source of this T cell receptor (beta chain) is a study of shared clonotypes between healthy human individuals. The study, taken as a whole, reports: Naive CD4 clonotypes were shared across a handful of donors at 5% to 6%. Non-shared clonotypes were found to have lower generation probabilities than the clonotypes that were shared by all four of the sorted-subset donors.

Comment on this clone: Its antigen is not identified.

Replicate PCRs from sorted subsets contained roughly 220 ng DNA, which is 30,000 to 35,000 T cell genomes. Measured with immunoSEQ multiplex PCR; TCRdb has only the in-frame clones, and not every one. The sample yields some 2.3 million clones, approximately 93% seen once. Donors had no recently reported acute infections or vaccinations and were HIV-negative. CDR1 MDHEN and CDR2 SYDVKM come from the germline V gene. V lost 8 bases and J lost 2, with 16 bases in between. This CDR3 has 14 residues. The sample taken for sequencing was naive CD4+ T cells from PBMCs. Stated subset: CD45RA+ positively selected. The J gene is TRBJ2-7, the V gene TRBV28; a possible D gene is TRBD1 (6 bases). The receptor was derived from a man younger than 35 in good health. Some clones in this sample may be carry-over from other donors' samples. The CDR3 coding sequence is TGTGCCAGCCAGGAACAGGGAGTTCCCTACGAGCAGTACTTC. Translated: CASQEQGVPYEQYF.